Listed below are T cell receptor beta chains from one sample, sequenced in a study of somatic mutations in cytotoxic T cells in rheumatoid arthritis. Repertoires were generated with immunoSEQ multiplex PCR, while TCRdb's copy carries only in-frame clones and drops some. This sample has 30,000 to 45,000 clones, with roughly four fifths found just once. The sample taken for sequencing was CD8+ T cells sorted from blood. The receptor source for this set is a man aged 40-55 years in good health. Each CDR3 is given without its conserved first and last residue.

v_call	j_call	cdr3_length	cdr3_aa
TRBV6-6	TRBJ1-2	12	ASSSLTGAYGYT
TRBV6-5	TRBJ1-2	13	ASSYSPTANYGYT
TRBV27	TRBJ2-3	11	ASRKQGDDTQY
TRBV11-2	TRBJ2-1	9	ASSLSNEQF
TRBV4-1	TRBJ1-2	12	ASSQDRVSPSYT
TRBV7-9	TRBJ2-5	12	ASSLDKERGTQY
TRBV7-6	TRBJ2-1	13	ASSLTGKGHNEQF
TRBV20-1	TRBJ1-1	8	SAKRSEAF
TRBV19	TRBJ2-1	14	ASSIGLAGIYNEQF
TRBV7-2	TRBJ1-3	13	ASSPGQGIGNTIY
TRBV7-9	TRBJ2-5	12	ASSLVTGQETQY
TRBV6-5	TRBJ2-2	13	ASTQAPADTGELF
TRBV5-1	TRBJ1-1	11	ASSPRGSTEAF
TRBV28	TRBJ1-3	14	ASRSALEISGNTIY
TRBV5-1	TRBJ1-2	14	ASSLDGARWNYGYT
TRBV30	TRBJ1-1	11	AWSEGMNTEAF
TRBV7-8	TRBJ2-5	12	ASSLLGAGEAQY
TRBV4-1	TRBJ2-6	16	ASSQVVGDRGWANVLT
TRBV9	TRBJ2-1	10	ASSGRRNEQF
TRBV25-1	TRBJ1-1	11	ASSESGFAEAF